These 27 T cell receptor beta chains came from one sample sequenced in a study of early T cells in non-severe SARS-CoV-2 infection. Using its own MiXCR run on the 5' RACE reads, TCRdb lists one record per CDR3 protein. The sample contains 27,000 or so distinct CDR3 sequences, 6% to 7% of which appear only once. Sequencing used whole blood. The receptors were sampled from an adult who was a healthcare worker with PCR-confirmed SARS-CoV-2 infection or an uninfected control (not recorded which).

This clonotype was detected ten times or more. The chain combines TRBV11-2 with TRBJ2-7, with D perhaps TRBD1 (6 bases). V dropped 1 base and J dropped 1 base, with 17 bases sitting between them. The germline gives CDR1 SGHAT, CDR2 FQNNGV. CDR3 length: 17 amino acids. Written as DNA, the CDR3 is TGTGCCAGCAGCTTAGCGATGCGACAGGTAATATCCTACGAGCAGTACTTC. Translating gives CASSLAMRQVISYEQYF.

Many counts were recorded for this clonotype. The genes are TRBV18 and TRBJ2-7; TRBD2 matches 11 bases. The germline V gene has CDR1 KGHSH and CDR2 LQKENI. This CDR3 has 16 residues. With 3 bases clipped from V and 3 bases from J, the junction kept 7 bases outside the gene matches. The CDR3: CASSPGLAVSNYEQYF. The CDR3 nucleotides read TGTGCCAGCTCACCGGGACTAGCGGTTTCGAACTACGAGCAGTACTTC. The complete variable domain, with remaining parts taken from reference TRBV18 and TRBJ2-7, reads NAGVMQNPRHLVRRRGQEARLRCSPMKGHSHVYWYRQLPEEGLKFMVYLQKENIIDESGMPKERFSAEFPKEGPSILRIQQVVRGDSAAYFCASSPGLAVSNYEQYFGPGTRLTVT.

This clonotype has just a few counts. The chain joins TRBV5-1 to TRBJ2-7; 7 positions match TRBD2. Trimming cost V 4 bases and J 6 bases; bases outside gene matches: 16. CDR3 length equals 16 residues. Germline CDR1 SGHRS, CDR2 YFSETQ. The CDR3 DNA sequence: TGCGCCAGCAGCACAACCGGGACTACCTTACTTTCCGAGCAGTACTTC. The encoded protein is CASSTTGTTLLSEQYF. The whole variable domain, remainder taken from reference TRBV5-1 and TRBJ2-7, is KAGVTQTPRYLIKTRGQQVTLSCSPISGHRSVSWYQQTPGQGLQFLFEYFSETQRNKGNFPGRFSGRQFSNSRSEMNVSTLELGDSALYLCASSTTGTTLLSEQYFGPGTRLTVT.

This clonotype has more than one count but fewer than ten. The gene calls are TRBV12-5 and TRBJ2-1; 8 positions match TRBD1. J was trimmed by 3 bases and V by 3 bases; bases with no gene match: 1. The CDR3 has 14 amino acids. Looked up from germline, CDR1 is LGHNT and CDR2 is FRNRAP. Written as DNA, the CDR3 is TGTGCTAGTGGTTTAGGACAGGGCTACAATGAGCAGTTCTTC. This encodes CASGLGQGYNEQFF.

This clonotype was detected ten times or more. This chain uses TRBV4-3 with TRBJ2-1; a possible D gene is TRBD2 (6 bases). V was trimmed by 0 bases and J by 7 bases, leaving 19 bases between them. This CDR3 has 17 amino acids. Germline CDR1 and CDR2: LGHNA and YSLEER. This chain's CDR3 is CASSQDLSSGSWNEQFF. The DNA of the CDR3 is TGCGCCAGCAGCCAAGATCTTTCCAGCGGGTCCTGGAATGAGCAGTTCTTC.

The gene calls are TRBV11-3 and TRBJ2-1, with TRBD2 identical over 11 bases. The germline V gene encodes CDR1 SGHNT and CDR2 YENEEA. The CDR3 loop spans 16 amino acids. V lost 4 bases to trimming and J lost 4 bases; unmatched junction nucleotides: 6. CDR3 loop: CASSYAGTSGYNEQFF. The DNA of the CDR3 is TGTGCCAGCAGCTACGCCGGGACTAGCGGATACAATGAGCAGTTCTTC.

This clonotype has only a few counts. The V gene is TRBV7-2, the J gene TRBJ1-1; unclear D gene. Germline V gene data show CDR1 as SGHTA and CDR2 as FQGNSA. This CDR3 has 14 amino acids. Trimming stripped 1 base from V and 2 bases from J, with 8 bases between. CDR3 loop: CASSLGISNTEAFF. CDR3 sequence (DNA): TGTGCCAGCAGCTTAGGGATATCTAACACTGAAGCTTTCTTT. Together with reference TRBV7-2 and TRBJ1-1, the CDR3 gives the full variable domain: GAGVSQSPSNKVTEKGKDVELRCDPISGHTALYWYRQSLGQGLEFLIYFQGNSAPDKSGLPSDRFSAERTGGSVSTLTIQRTQQEDSAVYLCASSLGISNTEAFFGQGTRLTVV.

This clonotype was seen repeatedly, ten times or more. The chain recombines TRBV12-3 or TRBV12-4 with TRBJ1-2; D is undetermined. V was pared by 3 bases and J by 4 bases, with 6 bases between. This CDR3 comprises 12 residues. CDR3 amino acids: CASSFEVYGYTF. The CDR3 region has the DNA TGTGCCAGCAGTTTCGAGGTCTATGGCTACACCTTC.

The gene calls are TRBV20-1 and TRBJ2-3, with TRBD2 matching over 8 bases. The V segment lost 3 bases and the J segment 1 base; nucleotides outside the gene matches: 3. The CDR3 has 14 amino acids. Germline V gene sequence: CDR1 DFQATT, CDR2 SNEGSKA (reference sequence). The CDR3 region is CSASRSGGTDTQYF. The CDR3 DNA sequence: TGCAGTGCTAGTCGTAGCGGGGGCACAGATACGCAGTATTTT.

The V and J genes are TRBV20-1 and TRBJ2-1, with D possibly matching TRBD1 (6 bases). V was clipped by 4 bases and J by 2 bases, with 12 bases between them. The V gene's germline CDR1 is DFQATT and CDR2 SNEGSKA (reference sequence). The CDR3 length is 14 residues. Here the CDR3 DNA reads TGCAGTGCTAAAAGTGGGACACCCTACAATGAGCAGTTCTTC. Translated: CSAKSGTPYNEQFF.

Many counts were recorded for this clonotype. The chain couples TRBV7-3 to TRBJ2-2; 8 bases align to TRBD2. Looked up from germline, CDR1 is SGHTA and CDR2 is FQGTGA. The CDR3 spans 15 residues. With 6 bases clipped from V and 0 bases from J, the junction kept 3 bases outside the gene matches. CDR3 sequence: CASRAGVSNTGELFF. Written as DNA, the CDR3 is TGTGCCAGCAGAGCGGGGGTATCGAACACCGGGGAGCTGTTTTTT.

This clonotype has a count of ten or more. The chain joins TRBV24-1 to TRBJ2-1, with D possibly being TRBD1 (8 bases). V lost 2 bases, J lost 7 bases, and 17 bases lay in between. Germline CDR1 KGHDR, CDR2 SFDVKD. CDR3 size: 16 residues. The CDR3 spells CATSDSGGQGFNEQFF. The CDR3 coding sequence is TGTGCCACCAGTGATTCGGGAGGACAGGGTTTTAATGAGCAGTTCTTC.

This clonotype was detected ten times or more. This chain uses TRBV12-3 or TRBV12-4 with TRBJ2-6, with unresolved D. The CDR3 loop spans 16 amino acids. The V gene lost 7 bases and the J gene lost 0 bases, with 13 bases spanning the gap. The CDR3 nucleotides read TGTGCCAGCATCTTGGGGATGCGCTCTGGGGCCAACGTCCTGACTTTC. It codes for CASILGMRSGANVLTF.

This rearrangement joins TRBV6-2 or TRBV6-3 to TRBJ1-2, with D possibly TRBD1 on 5 matching bases. Germline assignment: CDR1 MNHEY and CDR2 SVGEGT. V dropped 2 bases and J dropped 4 bases, with 8 bases sitting between them. This CDR3 has 13 amino acids. Here the CDR3 DNA reads TGTGCCAGCAGTTACGCAGGGATCTATGGCTACACCTTC. Its protein product is CASSYAGIYGYTF.

There are a few counts of this clonotype. This chain links TRBV7-2 with TRBJ2-5; D is possibly TRBD1 (5 bases). The CDR3 has 14 amino acids. Germline CDR1 is SGHTA and CDR2 is FQGNSA. The V and J ends lost 1 base and 5 bases respectively, with 11 bases between them. Here the CDR3 DNA reads TGTGCCAGCAGCTTAGGGGGCGGACCGGAGACCCAGTACTTC. This sequence encodes CASSLGGGPETQYF.

This chain links TRBV6-2 or TRBV6-3 with TRBJ1-1; D is uncertain. V dropped 10 bases and J dropped 1 base, with 13 bases sitting between them. Germline values: CDR1 MNHEY, CDR2 SVGEGT. This CDR3 is 13 amino acids long. CDR3 nucleotides: TGTGCCACCTTCCCCGGGAGGAACACTGAAGCTTTCTTT. Protein sequence: CATFPGRNTEAFF.

This clonotype was observed many times. The CDR3 is CASSPRQGGGGYTF. The CDR3 nucleotides read TGTGCCAGCAGTCCCCGACAGGGAGGTGGAGGCTACACCTTC. The chain joins TRBV27 to TRBJ1-2, with 7 bases that match TRBD1. Germline V gene data show CDR1 as MNHEY and CDR2 as SMNVEV (reference sequence). The junction had 11 bases not matched to a gene; V was cut back by 5 bases and J by 8 bases. There are 14 residues in the CDR3.

The J gene is TRBJ2-2, the V gene TRBV7-2, with 10 bases identical to TRBD2. The germline CDR1 and CDR2 sequences are SGHTA and FQGNSA. V gave up 2 bases and J gave up 0 bases; unmatched junction bases: 9. This CDR3 has 19 amino acids. In DNA, the CDR3 is TGTGCCAGCAGCTTACACATCTATAGCGGGGGGCCGAACACCGGGGAGCTGTTTTTT. Amino acid sequence: CASSLHIYSGGPNTGELFF.

This clonotype has a count of ten or more. The J gene is TRBJ2-4, the V gene TRBV12-3 or TRBV12-4; TRBD1 matches at 9 bases. The CDR3 runs 16 residues. Trimming took 7 bases from V and 0 from J; bases not matched to a gene: 7. The CDR3 reads CASTPGQGLAKNIQYF. CDR3 DNA sequence: TGTGCCAGCACTCCTGGACAGGGGCTAGCCAAAAACATTCAGTACTTC.

The chain employs TRBV7-9 and TRBJ2-5, with 7 bases that match TRBD2. V shed 5 bases, J shed 5 bases, and the junction held 11 bases outside the gene matches. Germline loops: CDR1 SEHNR, CDR2 FQNEAQ (reference sequence). The CDR3 is 15 amino acids. The CDR3 here is CASSQRTQGGETQYF. The CDR3 coding sequence is TGTGCCAGCAGCCAACGGACGCAGGGAGGGGAGACCCAGTACTTC.

The chain employs TRBV11-2 and TRBJ2-7, with TRBD2 as a possible D gene (5 bases). The CDR3 is made up of 11 amino acids. Germline CDR1 reads SGHAT; CDR2 reads FQNNGV. V lost 6 bases and J lost 6, with 9 bases in between. Here the CDR3 DNA reads TGTGCCAGCAGGGTCGGGGTCGAGCAGTACTTC. Translating it yields CASRVGVEQYF. Filled out from reference TRBV11-2 and TRBJ2-7, the complete variable domain reads EAGVAQSPRYKIIEKRQSVAFWCNPISGHATLYWYQQILGQGPKLLIQFQNNGVVDDSQLPKDRFSAERLKGVDSTLKIQPAKLEDSAVYLCASRVGVEQYFGPGTRLTVT.

This clonotype was observed many times. The chain recombines TRBV2 with TRBJ2-1, with TRBD2 as a possible D gene (6 bases). The V and J ends lost 2 bases and 9 bases respectively, with 11 bases between them. The CDR3 totals 13 residues. CDR1 is SNHLY, CDR2 FYNNEI, per germline. CDR3 DNA sequence: TGTGCCAGCAGTGAACTCGTGGGAGGTGAGCAGTTCTTC. It translates to CASSELVGGEQFF.

This clonotype was observed many times. The rearrangement uses TRBV20-1 and TRBJ2-5; D tentatively fits TRBD1 or TRBD2 (5 bases each). V gave up 6 bases and J gave up 5 bases, with 22 bases separating them. Germline CDR1 is DFQATT and CDR2 is SNEGSKA (reference sequence). The CDR3 is made up of 15 amino acids. CDR3 sequence (DNA): TGCAGTGCCCAACCGGGACGACGATCTGGGGAGACCCAGTACTTC. The encoded protein is CSAQPGRRSGETQYF.

This clonotype was detected many times. The rearrangement uses TRBV24-1 and TRBJ2-1; TRBD2 matches at 9 bases. The CDR3 has 16 residues. Germline values: CDR1 KGHDR, CDR2 SFDVKD. J was trimmed by 4 bases and V by 4 bases; bases with no gene match: 7. The CDR3 nucleotides are TGTGCCACCAGTGAGGGGGGGACTAGCAGATACAATGAGCAGTTCTTC. This encodes CATSEGGTSRYNEQFF.

This clonotype has ten or more counts. The gene calls are TRBV11-2 and TRBJ2-5; 11 bases map to TRBD2. The CDR3 sequence is 18 residues long. The germline V gene has CDR1 SGHAT and CDR2 FQNNGV. The ends lost 1 base at V and 2 bases at J; junction bases unmatched: 9. CDR3 in amino acids: CASSLGLRPSGGQETQYF. The CDR3 DNA sequence: TGTGCCAGCAGCTTAGGTCTTAGGCCTAGCGGGGGGCAAGAGACCCAGTACTTC.

Many counts were recorded for this clonotype. The J gene is TRBJ1-6, the V gene TRBV4-2; perhaps TRBD1 as D (5 bases). This CDR3 is 14 amino acids long. Germline CDR1 and CDR2: LGHNA and YNFKEQ. Deletions cut 0 bases from V and 9 bases from J, with 9 bases between. The CDR3, as DNA: TGTGCCAGCAGCCAAGATCAGGGTGTTTCACCCCTCCACTTT. The encoded protein is CASSQDQGVSPLHF.

This clonotype was observed a handful of times. The rearrangement joins TRBV7-8 to TRBJ2-5, with 10 bases that match TRBD1. The CDR3 consists of 17 residues. V lost 5 bases to trimming and J lost 4 bases; unmatched junction nucleotides: 13. Germline CDR1 SGHVS, CDR2 FQNEAQ. CDR3: CASSTLPGQGTGETQYF. The CDR3 nucleotides read TGTGCCAGCAGCACCCTGCCGGGACAGGGGACTGGAGAGACCCAGTACTTC.